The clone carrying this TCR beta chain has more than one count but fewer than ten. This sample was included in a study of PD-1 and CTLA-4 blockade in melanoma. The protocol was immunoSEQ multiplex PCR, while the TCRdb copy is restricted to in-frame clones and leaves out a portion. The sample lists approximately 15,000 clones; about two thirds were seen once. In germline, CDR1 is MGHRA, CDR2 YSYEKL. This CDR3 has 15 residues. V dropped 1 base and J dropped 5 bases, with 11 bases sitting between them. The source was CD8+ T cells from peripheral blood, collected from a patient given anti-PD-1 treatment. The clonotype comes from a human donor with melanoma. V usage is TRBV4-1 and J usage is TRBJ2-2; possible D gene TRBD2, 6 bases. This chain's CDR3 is CASSQGGVLTGELFF. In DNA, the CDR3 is TGCGCCAGCAGCCAAGGGGGGGTCTTGACCGGGGAGCTGTTTTTT.